The 24 T cell receptor beta chains below were found in one sample sequenced in a study of blood T cell repertoires in COVID-19. Repertoires were generated with immunoSEQ multiplex PCR, while TCRdb's copy carries only in-frame clones and drops some. The table records hundreds of thousands of clones, 85% to 90% of them present only once. Sequences were obtained from peripheral blood. These TCRs come from a man between 60 and 75 years old with acute or convalescent COVID-19.

This chain joins TRBV28 and TRBJ2-7, with 7 positions matching TRBD1. Germline V CDR1 and CDR2: MDHEN, SYDVKM. V lost 6 bases, J lost 1 base, and 9 bases stayed unmatched. The CDR3 sequence is 15 residues long. The CDR3: CASSLFRDSSYEQYF. The CDR3, as DNA: TGTGCCAGCAGCCTGTTCCGGGACAGTTCCTACGAGCAGTACTTC.

This rearrangement joins TRBV10-3 to TRBJ1-1; TRBD1 is a possible D gene (6 bases). Germline-derived CDR1 and CDR2 are ENHRY and SYGVKD. The CDR3 is made up of 14 amino acids. V was clipped by 0 bases and J by 5 bases, with 10 bases between them. CDR3 amino acids: CAISESGGRTEAFF. The CDR3 bases are TGTGCCATCAGTGAGTCGGGGGGGCGGACTGAAGCTTTCTTT.

The rearrangement links TRBV6-6 to TRBJ2-7; 7 bases match TRBD2. Germline CDR1 MNHNY, CDR2 SVGAGI (reference sequence). J lost 0 bases, V lost 7 bases, and 6 bases had no gene match. The CDR3 covers 14 residues. The CDR3 DNA sequence: TGTGCCAGCATCGGACGACTAGCCTCCTACGAGCAGTACTTC. It codes for CASIGRLASYEQYF.

This clone was seen just once. The chain has TRBV3-1 (or the pseudogene TRBV3-2) and TRBJ1-1, with D hard to call. The V and J ends lost 6 bases and 0 bases respectively, with 14 bases between them. This CDR3 is built from 15 residues. Germline V gives CDR1 LGHDT, CDR2 YNNKEL (reference sequence). The CDR3 region has the DNA TGTGCCAGCAGTCGCGAGTTAGTAATGAACACTGAAGCTTTCTTT. This gives the protein CASSRELVMNTEAFF.

This rearrangement joins TRBV29-1 to TRBJ2-1; TRBD2 agrees at 8 bases. This CDR3 region has 14 residues. Per germline, CDR1 SQVTM and CDR2 ANQGSEA. The V gene end was trimmed by 8 bases and the J gene end by 1 base; junction bases not matched to a gene: 7. The CDR3 DNA reads TGCAGCACCCCCCCGGGGGGGTCCTACAATGAGCAGTTCTTC. Its translation is CSTPPGGSYNEQFF.

This chain uses TRBV30 with TRBJ2-7; 8 bases agree with TRBD1. V was clipped by 3 bases and J by 2 bases; unmatched bases: 9. CDR3 size: 15 residues. Per the germline V gene, CDR1 is GTSNPN and CDR2 is SVGIG (reference sequence). The CDR3 DNA is TGTGCCTGGAGAGCCCTGGGACAGGTTGCCTACGAGCAGTACTTC. This encodes CAWRALGQVAYEQYF.

The V gene is TRBV9, the J gene TRBJ2-5; 8 nucleotides match TRBD2. CDR3 length equals 17 residues. Germline-derived CDR1 and CDR2 are SGDLS and YYNGEE. The V gene end was trimmed by 0 bases and the J gene end by 1 base; junction bases not matched to a gene: 8. CDR3 loop: CASSVATGGGPQETQYF. Here the CDR3 DNA reads TGTGCCAGCAGCGTAGCTACGGGGGGGGGCCCCCAAGAGACCCAGTACTTC.

This sequence joins TRBV7-3 and TRBJ2-2; D perhaps matches TRBD1 (6 bases). The CDR3 length is 17 residues. The ends were cut back, 0 bases at V and 0 bases at J, with 11 bases in the middle. Germline assignment: CDR1 SGHTA and CDR2 FQGTGA. This CDR3 reads CASSLTRAGANTGELFF. In DNA form, the CDR3 reads TGTGCCAGCAGCTTAACGAGGGCAGGGGCGAACACCGGGGAGCTGTTTTTT.

The V gene is TRBV9, the J gene TRBJ2-3; TRBD2 is a possible D gene (5 bases). The germline V gene has CDR1 SGDLS and CDR2 YYNGEE. V lost 0 bases and J 1 base, leaving 12 bases between the germline ends. This CDR3 is 16 amino acids long. For the CDR3, the DNA is TGTGCCAGCAGCGTAGGTAGCGACCTTCGCACAGATACGCAGTATTTT. It is translated as CASSVGSDLRTDTQYF.

The V and J genes are TRBV19 and TRBJ1-1, with 10 bases identical to TRBD1. Trimming at V came to 4 bases and at J to 6 bases, leaving 8 bases not matched to a gene. Germline V gene sequence: CDR1 LNHDA, CDR2 SQIVND (reference sequence). The CDR3 is 15 amino acids. CDR3 loop: CASSRRDRGLAEAFF. In DNA form, the CDR3 reads TGTGCCAGTAGTAGGCGGGACAGGGGATTGGCTGAAGCTTTCTTT.

A single count supports this clone. V gene TRBV7-6 combines with J gene TRBJ2-7; 7 bases match TRBD1. The CDR3 spans 17 residues. Trimming took 1 base from V and 2 from J; bases not matched to a gene: 11. Germline assignment: CDR1 SGHVS and CDR2 FNYEAQ. CDR3 nucleotides: TGTGCCAGCAGCTTAGTGAACCCTACAGGGGTCACCTACGAGCAGTACTTC. This sequence encodes CASSLVNPTGVTYEQYF. The variable domain in full, completed from reference TRBV7-6 and TRBJ2-7, reads GAGVSQSPRYKVTKRGQDVALRCDPISGHVSLYWYRQALGQGPEFLTYFNYEAQQDKSGLPNDRFSAERPEGSISTLTIQRTEQRDSAMYRCASSLVNPTGVTYEQYFGPGTRLTVT.

A note on this clone: The sample holds other DNA sequences that translate to the same CDR3. V usage is TRBV2 and J usage is TRBJ2-5; tentative D call: TRBD1 (5 bases). This CDR3 has 15 residues. Germline CDR1 is SNHLY and CDR2 is FYNNEI. V was trimmed by 2 bases and J by 2 bases, leaving 12 bases between them. The CDR3 bases are TGTGCCAGCAGTGAAACTCCAGGGCGACAAGAGACCCAGTACTTC. Its protein product is CASSETPGRQETQYF.

This clone occurred a few times. The J gene is TRBJ1-3, the V gene TRBV18; 7 bases map to TRBD1. The CDR3 is made up of 15 amino acids. The J segment lost 0 bases and the V segment lost 6 bases, leaving 5 bases of the junction unmatched. CDR1 and CDR2 (germline): KGHSH, LQKENI. The CDR3 bases are TGTGCCAGCTCCTCGTGGGACAGCTCTGGAAACACCATATATTTT. Translating gives CASSSWDSSGNTIYF.

The CDR3 region is CASSLERGKTGELFF. CDR3 DNA sequence: TGTGCCAGCAGCCTGGAGCGGGGGAAGACCGGGGAGCTGTTTTTT. The J gene is TRBJ2-2, the V gene TRBV6-5; TRBD2 aligns across 8 bases. The CDR3 is 15 residues long. With 6 bases clipped from V and 5 bases from J, the junction kept 8 bases outside the gene matches. Germline loops: CDR1 MNHEY, CDR2 SVGAGI.

V is TRBV12-2 and J is TRBJ2-7; TRBD1 is taken as the D call from the table, unchecked against the DNA. TRBV12-2 is reported as a pseudogene. There are 15 residues in the CDR3. CDR3 protein: CASRPAPGQFYEQYF. The CDR3 nucleotides read TGTGCAAGTCGTCCGGCCCCGGGACAGTTCTACGAGCAGTACTTC.

J is TRBJ2-7 and V is TRBV6-5; no reliable D call. The germline V gene encodes CDR1 MNHEY and CDR2 SVGAGI. Trimming pared 3 bases from V and 2 bases from J, leaving 8 bases between. CDR3 length: 13 amino acids. For the CDR3, the DNA is TGTGCCAGCAGTTATAGCAGTGCCTACGAGCAGTACTTC. Encoded protein: CASSYSSAYEQYF.

This clone was seen a single time. J is TRBJ2-2 and V is TRBV7-6; TRBD1 matches at 7 bases. Looked up from germline, CDR1 is SGHVS and CDR2 is FNYEAQ. Trimming took 4 bases from V and 3 from J; bases not matched to a gene: 8. The CDR3 length is 16 residues. CDR3 coding DNA: TGTGCCAGCAGCTCGATAGGGACAGACCACACCGGGGAGCTGTTTTTT. This gives the protein CASSSIGTDHTGELFF.

The chain recombines TRBV7-2 with TRBJ2-2; 12 nucleotides align to TRBD2. The CDR3 length is 15 residues. V lost 5 bases to trimming and J lost 6 bases; unmatched junction nucleotides: 4. Germline lookup yields CDR1 SGHTA and CDR2 FQGNSA. CDR3 nucleotides: TGTGCCAGCAGCCTGACTAGCGGGGGCCCCGGGGAGCTGTTTTTT. Translating gives CASSLTSGGPGELFF.

This sequence joins TRBV7-9 and TRBJ1-5; D unclear. Trimming took 0 bases from V and 6 from J, leaving 9 bases between them. The CDR3 loop spans 14 amino acids. Germline assignment: CDR1 SEHNR and CDR2 FQNEAQ (reference sequence). CDR3: CASSLAHSGQPQHF. The CDR3 DNA sequence: TGTGCCAGCAGCTTAGCTCACAGTGGTCAGCCCCAGCATTTT.

V usage is TRBV18 and J usage is TRBJ1-5; 11 positions agree with TRBD1. After removal of 3 bases from V and 6 bases from J, the junction contained 7 bases not matched to a gene. In germline, CDR1 is KGHSH, CDR2 LQKENI. The CDR3 runs 16 residues. Here the CDR3 reads CASSPNRDRGVQPQHF. Written as DNA, the CDR3 is TGTGCCAGCTCACCGAACAGGGACAGGGGGGTTCAGCCCCAGCATTTT.

The chain joins TRBV2 to TRBJ2-3, with TRBD2 identical over 8 bases. Losses at the gene ends were 6 bases for V and 1 base for J; bases not matched to a gene: 3. The CDR3 is made up of 14 amino acids. Looked up from germline, CDR1 is SNHLY and CDR2 is FYNNEI. CDR3 nucleotide sequence: TGTGCCAGCAGATTAGCGGGGCGCACAGATACGCAGTATTTT. Translated: CASRLAGRTDTQYF.

The CDR3 reads CASSLASLDSYGYTF. The CDR3 DNA sequence: TGCGCCAGCAGCTTGGCCTCCCTGGACAGCTATGGCTACACCTTC. V is TRBV5-1 and J is TRBJ1-2, with D possibly being TRBD1 (6 bases). V lost 0 bases, J lost 4 bases, and 13 bases lay in between. The CDR3 loop spans 15 amino acids. Germline V gene sequence: CDR1 SGHRS, CDR2 YFSETQ.

DNA for the CDR3: TGTGCCTGGGAGAAGAGGAGATATGGCTACACCTTC. It yields the protein CAWEKRRYGYTF. V gene TRBV30 combines with J gene TRBJ1-2; D ambiguous. Germline V lookup: CDR1 GTSNPN, CDR2 SVGIG (reference sequence). Trimming took 5 bases from V and 5 from J, leaving 12 bases between them. The CDR3 contains 12 residues.

The chain is built from TRBV5-1 and TRBJ1-1, with D perhaps matching TRBD1 (6 bases). The CDR3 is 14 residues long. V was pared by 3 bases and J by 10 bases, with 19 bases between. Germline CDR1 and CDR2: SGHRS and YFSETQ. The chain's CDR3 is CASSSGGGAYGAFF. CDR3 coding DNA: TGCGCCAGCAGCTCGGGTGGGGGCGCGTATGGAGCTTTCTTT.